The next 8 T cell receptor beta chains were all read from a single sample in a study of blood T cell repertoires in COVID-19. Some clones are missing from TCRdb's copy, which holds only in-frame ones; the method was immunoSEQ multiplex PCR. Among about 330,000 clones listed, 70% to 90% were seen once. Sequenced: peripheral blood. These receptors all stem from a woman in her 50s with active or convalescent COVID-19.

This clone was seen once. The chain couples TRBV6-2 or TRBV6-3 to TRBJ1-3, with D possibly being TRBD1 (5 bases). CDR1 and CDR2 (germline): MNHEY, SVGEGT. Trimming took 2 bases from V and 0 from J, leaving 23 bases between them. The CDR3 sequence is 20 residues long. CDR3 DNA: TGTGCCAGCAGTTACGTTGAAGGCGGACATCCCAACTACTCTGGAAACACCATATATTTT. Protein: CASSYVEGGHPNYSGNTIYF.

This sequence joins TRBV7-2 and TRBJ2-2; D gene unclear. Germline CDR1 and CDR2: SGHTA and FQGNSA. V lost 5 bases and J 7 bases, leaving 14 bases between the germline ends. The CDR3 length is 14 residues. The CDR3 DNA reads TGTGCCAGCAGCCCCCTTTCCACGGGCGGGGAGCTGTTTTTT. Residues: CASSPLSTGGELFF.

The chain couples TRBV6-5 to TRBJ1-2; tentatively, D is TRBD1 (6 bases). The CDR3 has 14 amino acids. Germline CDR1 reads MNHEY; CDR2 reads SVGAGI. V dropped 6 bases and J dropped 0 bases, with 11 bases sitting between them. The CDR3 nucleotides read TGTGCCAGCAGGACGGGACAACCTAACTATGGCTACACCTTC. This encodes CASRTGQPNYGYTF.

The CDR3 loop is CASSKEERTEAFF. The CDR3 DNA reads as TGTGCCAGCTCAAAGGAGGAACGGACTGAAGCTTTCTTT. The J gene is TRBJ1-1, the V gene TRBV18; no clear D. V dropped 5 bases and J dropped 5 bases, with 12 bases sitting between them. CDR3 length equals 13 residues. CDR1 KGHSH and CDR2 LQKENI come from the germline V gene.

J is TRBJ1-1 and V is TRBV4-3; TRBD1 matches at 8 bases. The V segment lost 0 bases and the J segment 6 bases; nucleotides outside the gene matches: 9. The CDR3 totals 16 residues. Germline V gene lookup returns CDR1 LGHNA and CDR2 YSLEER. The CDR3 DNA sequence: TGCGCCAGCAGCCAAGAATGGGGCAGGGGGCTAGCTGAAGCTTTCTTT. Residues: CASSQEWGRGLAEAFF.

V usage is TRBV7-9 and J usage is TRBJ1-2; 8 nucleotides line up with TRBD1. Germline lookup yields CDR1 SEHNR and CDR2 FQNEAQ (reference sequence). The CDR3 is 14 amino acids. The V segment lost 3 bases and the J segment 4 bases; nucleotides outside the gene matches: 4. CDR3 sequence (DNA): TGTGCCAGCAGCTTGGGGACAGGCAGCTATGGCTACACCTTC. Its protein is CASSLGTGSYGYTF.

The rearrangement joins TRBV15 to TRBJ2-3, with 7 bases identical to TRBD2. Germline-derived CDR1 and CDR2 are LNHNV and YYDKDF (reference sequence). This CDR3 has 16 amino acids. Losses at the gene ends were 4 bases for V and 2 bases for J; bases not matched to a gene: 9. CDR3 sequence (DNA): TGTGCCACCAGCATCTGGGGGGGAGCCAACACAGATACGCAGTATTTT. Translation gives CATSIWGGANTDTQYF.

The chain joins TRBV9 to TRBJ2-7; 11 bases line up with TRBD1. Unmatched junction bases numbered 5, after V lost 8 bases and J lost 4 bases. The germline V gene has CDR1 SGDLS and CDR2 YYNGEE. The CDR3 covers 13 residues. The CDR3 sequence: CASGGQGGYEQYF. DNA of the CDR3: TGTGCCAGTGGGGGACAGGGGGGATACGAGCAGTACTTC.